One and the same sample provided the 30 T cell receptor beta chains below, sequenced in a study of T cell responses to AZD1222 COVID-19 vaccine. Data came from immunoSEQ multiplex PCR; TCRdb stores just in-frame clones and leaves some out. The table records 100,000 to 150,000 clones, 80% to 95% of them present only once. The sequencing here drew on peripheral blood, taken on day 0 of MenACWY control vaccination. The receptors were sampled from an adult in good health.

V and J are TRBV30 and TRBJ2-7; D might be TRBD1 (6 bases). Germline lookup yields CDR1 GTSNPN and CDR2 SVGIG (reference sequence). V dropped 1 base and J dropped 0 bases, with 10 bases sitting between them. This CDR3 has 14 amino acids. For the CDR3, the DNA is TGTGCCTGGAGTGGGACAGAGAGCTCCTACGAGCAGTACTTC. This codes for CAWSGTESSYEQYF.

This chain joins TRBV6-5 and TRBJ1-2; TRBD1 matches 7 bases. Germline assignment: CDR1 MNHEY and CDR2 SVGAGI. CDR3 length: 15 amino acids. With V trimmed by 6 bases and J by 0 bases, 7 bases remained unmatched. The CDR3 loop reads CASRTTGRANYGYTF. The CDR3 coding sequence is TGTGCCAGCAGGACGACAGGGAGGGCTAACTATGGCTACACCTTC.

V gene TRBV7-2 combines with J gene TRBJ1-4; TRBD1 matches at 7 bases. The CDR3 totals 16 residues. J gave up 5 bases and V 0 bases, and 6 bases lay outside the gene matches. Germline loops: CDR1 SGHTA, CDR2 FQGNSA. The CDR3 loop is CASSLAGTVENEKLFF. The DNA of the CDR3 is TGTGCCAGCAGCTTAGCAGGGACAGTAGAAAATGAAAAACTGTTTTTT.

The chain combines TRBV18 with TRBJ2-3, with 7 bases identical to TRBD1. The germline CDR1 and CDR2 sequences are KGHSH and LQKENI. Trimming removed 6 bases from V and 4 bases from J; junction bases left unmatched: 10. The CDR3 has 15 amino acids. Here the CDR3 reads CASSRGGGASDTQYF. Written as DNA, the CDR3 is TGTGCCAGCTCCCGAGGGGGCGGAGCGTCAGATACGCAGTATTTT.

The chain joins TRBV6-2 or TRBV6-3 to TRBJ2-2; D is possibly TRBD1 or TRBD2 (5 bases each). Germline CDR1 is MNHEY and CDR2 is SVGEGT. The CDR3 spans 18 residues. V lost 0 bases to trimming and J lost 5 bases, with 19 bases between them. CDR3 nucleotide sequence: TGTGCCAGCAGTTACTCTGGGGACCGCGTTCGAAATACCGGGGAGCTGTTTTTT. Translated, it gives CASSYSGDRVRNTGELFF.

The V gene is TRBV5-1, the J gene TRBJ1-1; D is possibly TRBD1 (6 bases). The CDR3 sequence is 15 residues long. V shed 4 bases and J shed 0 bases, with 13 bases lying between them. Per germline, CDR1 SGHRS and CDR2 YFSETQ. CDR3 sequence reads: CASSPGQTLNTEAFF. The CDR3 DNA is TGCGCCAGCAGCCCGGGACAAACCCTGAACACTGAAGCTTTCTTT.

This chain connects TRBV5-1 to TRBJ2-3, with TRBD2 identical over 9 bases. J lost 6 bases, V lost 7 bases, and 12 bases had no gene match. Germline CDR1 reads SGHRS; CDR2 reads YFSETQ. The CDR3 consists of 15 residues. The CDR3 region has the DNA TGCGCCAGCTTAGCGGGTATCAGCGGGGGGGATACGCAGTATTTT. Amino acids: CASLAGISGGDTQYF.

This sequence joins TRBV30 and TRBJ1-3, with 9 bases that match TRBD1. J lost 8 bases, V lost 0 bases, and 5 bases had no gene match. The germline gives CDR1 GTSNPN, CDR2 SVGIG (reference sequence). CDR3 size: 14 residues. The CDR3 sequence: CAWSVHRGRDTIYF. CDR3 coding DNA: TGTGCCTGGAGTGTCCACAGGGGGCGAGACACCATATATTTT.

This chain links TRBV3-1 (or the pseudogene TRBV3-2) with TRBJ2-5, with D maybe TRBD2 (5 bases). The ends were cut back, 0 bases at V and 5 bases at J, with 10 bases in the middle. This CDR3 spans 14 amino acids. CDR1 and CDR2 (germline): LGHDT, YNNKEL (reference sequence). Written as DNA, the CDR3 is TGTGCCAGCAGCCAAGATCCCATAGCGGAGACCCAGTACTTC. This translates into CASSQDPIAETQYF.

This clone was detected once. This chain connects TRBV4-1 to TRBJ2-3; TRBD2 matches 9 bases. The CDR3 contains 16 residues. V shed 1 base and J 3 bases; nucleotides not matched to a gene: 5. The germline CDR1 and CDR2 sequences are MGHRA and YSYEKL. DNA of the CDR3: TGCGCCAGCAGCCAAGGAAACCTAGCGGGGACAGATACGCAGTATTTT. Encoded protein: CASSQGNLAGTDTQYF.

The chain uses TRBV7-8 and TRBJ1-5; D possibly corresponds to TRBD1 (6 bases). The CDR3 has 15 amino acids. V was cut by 5 bases and J by 4 bases, with 15 bases left in between. Germline lookup yields CDR1 SGHVS and CDR2 FQNEAQ. CDR3 sequence reads: CASSKRTEPNQPQHF. The CDR3 DNA is TGTGCCAGCAGCAAGAGGACAGAGCCAAATCAGCCCCAGCATTTT.

This clone was seen a single time. The rearrangement links TRBV25-1 to TRBJ2-5; D unclear. V dropped 0 bases and J dropped 0 bases, with 2 bases sitting between them. The CDR3 has 13 residues. Germline CDR1 is MGHDK and CDR2 is SYGVNS. The CDR3 sequence is CASSEYHQETQYF. The CDR3 region has the DNA TGTGCCAGCAGTGAATACCACCAAGAGACCCAGTACTTC.

The chain links TRBV11-2 to TRBJ1-5; D is possibly TRBD1 (6 bases). The CDR3 length is 15 residues. Trimming pared 0 bases from V and 4 bases from J, leaving 10 bases between. The V gene's germline CDR1 is SGHAT and CDR2 FQNNGV. CDR3 region: CASSLEGTRNQPQHF. CDR3 bases: TGTGCCAGCAGCTTAGAAGGGACAAGAAATCAGCCCCAGCATTTT.

The V and J genes are TRBV6-5 and TRBJ2-5; 7 nucleotides match TRBD1. V shed 0 bases, J shed 5 bases, and the junction held 6 bases outside the gene matches. Germline V gene data show CDR1 as MNHEY and CDR2 as SVGAGI. CDR3 size: 15 residues. CDR3 nucleotides: TGTGCCAGCAGTTACTCAGGACAGGAGCAGGAGACCCAGTACTTC. Its translation: CASSYSGQEQETQYF.

The chain joins TRBV15 to TRBJ2-5, with D possibly being TRBD2 (6 bases). V was trimmed by 0 bases and J by 3 bases, leaving 11 bases between them. Germline CDR1 and CDR2: LNHNV and YYDKDF (reference sequence). The CDR3 has 15 amino acids. The CDR3 protein is CATSRDWRAEETQYF. The CDR3 DNA follows: TGTGCCACCAGCAGAGATTGGAGGGCAGAAGAGACCCAGTACTTC.

The chain has TRBV15 and TRBJ2-7; D is undetermined. This CDR3 is built from 13 residues. CDR1 and CDR2 from the germline V gene are LNHNV and YYDKDF (reference sequence). V was trimmed by 1 base and J by 4 bases, leaving 8 bases between them. CDR3 sequence (DNA): TGTGCCACCAGCAGAGTGGGCAGATACGAGCAGTACTTC. This codes for CATSRVGRYEQYF.

V usage is TRBV19 and J usage is TRBJ1-2, with D unresolved. V was cut by 3 bases and J by 0 bases, with 14 bases left in between. Looked up from germline, CDR1 is LNHDA and CDR2 is SQIVND (reference sequence). This CDR3 has 16 residues. CDR3 sequence (DNA): TGTGCCAGTAGTATGAAGAGGCTGCTTACTAACTATGGCTACACCTTC. It translates to CASSMKRLLTNYGYTF.

The table lists this clone with a few counts. The chain couples TRBV2 to TRBJ1-2; D gene ambiguous. The CDR3 totals 12 residues. The germline gives CDR1 SNHLY, CDR2 FYNNEI. The V and J ends lost 6 bases and 0 bases respectively, with 5 bases between them. The CDR3 region is CASRGSNYGYTF. The CDR3 bases are TGTGCCAGCAGGGGATCTAACTATGGCTACACCTTC.

On this clone itself: An end of the junction does not agree with germline; a read error may underlie this. The chain employs TRBV4-1 and TRBJ2-7; D may be TRBD1 or TRBD2 (5 bases each). The germline gives CDR1 MGHRA, CDR2 YSYEKL. CDR3 length: 15 residues. CDR3 region: CASSPGPWAAYEQCF. The DNA for the CDR3 is TGCGCCAGCAGCCCGGGGCCTTGGGCTGCGTACGAGCAGTGCTTC.

This clone was detected a few times. This chain links TRBV7-6 with TRBJ1-1; D remains unclear. The CDR3 sequence is 18 residues long. Germline V lookup: CDR1 SGHVS, CDR2 FNYEAQ. Trimming pared 5 bases from V and 0 bases from J, leaving 22 bases between. CDR3: CASSLHRTAPMMNTEAFF. The DNA for the CDR3 is TGTGCCAGCAGCCTACACCGGACGGCCCCCATGATGAACACTGAAGCTTTCTTT.

The sample holds one count of this clone. The gene calls are TRBV11-1 and TRBJ2-7, with 8 bases matching TRBD1. CDR1 SGHAT and CDR2 FQDESV come from the germline V gene (reference sequence). The V and J ends lost 5 bases and 6 bases, in that order; junction bases with no gene match: 6. This CDR3 has 13 residues. The CDR3 DNA follows: TGTGCCAGCAGCCGCGAGACAGGGGTCGAGCAGTACGTC. It yields the protein CASSRETGVEQYV.

The V and J genes are TRBV7-6 and TRBJ2-5; possibly TRBD2 for D (5 bases). CDR3 length: 16 residues. Germline CDR1 reads SGHVS; CDR2 reads FNYEAQ. V was cut by 4 bases and J by 5 bases, with 20 bases left in between. The CDR3 bases are TGTGCCAGCAGCTCCTTCGAGGGAGTGGTGGGTGAGACCCAGTACTTC. As protein: CASSSFEGVVGETQYF.

The chain employs TRBV9 and TRBJ2-7; perhaps TRBD2 as D (5 bases). Trimming stripped 0 bases from V and 2 bases from J, with 15 bases between. From germline, CDR1 is SGDLS and CDR2 YYNGEE. CDR3 length: 16 residues. This CDR3 reads CASSVGVSGVPYEQYF. The CDR3 DNA reads as TGTGCCAGCAGCGTAGGGGTCTCCGGGGTACCCTACGAGCAGTACTTC.

The chain has TRBV3-1 (or the pseudogene TRBV3-2) and TRBJ2-7, with TRBD2 matching 8 bases. The germline V gene has CDR1 LGHDT and CDR2 YNNKEL (reference sequence). The CDR3 contains 14 residues. V shed 1 base and J 6 bases; nucleotides not matched to a gene: 5. The CDR3: CASSQGGTSGEQYV. CDR3 DNA sequence: TGTGCCAGCAGCCAAGGGGGAACTAGCGGCGAGCAGTACGTC.

V and J are TRBV18 and TRBJ1-2; perhaps TRBD1 as D (5 bases). The CDR3 runs to 15 residues. Trimming removed 3 bases at V and 0 bases at J, with 11 bases between. Germline lookup yields CDR1 KGHSH and CDR2 LQKENI. CDR3 sequence (DNA): TGTGCCAGCTCACCCGCGACAGAAACTAACTATGGCTACACCTTC. Amino acids: CASSPATETNYGYTF.

This chain connects TRBV3-1 (or the pseudogene TRBV3-2) to TRBJ1-2; D is possibly TRBD1 (5 bases). The V gene's germline CDR1 is LGHDT and CDR2 YNNKEL (reference sequence). CDR3 size: 16 residues. V lost 0 bases and J 4 bases, leaving 15 bases between the germline ends. CDR3 protein: CASSQDWGGSGYGYTF. CDR3 DNA sequence: TGTGCCAGCAGCCAAGATTGGGGGGGTTCGGGCTATGGCTACACCTTC.

This chain links TRBV7-2 with TRBJ2-1; 8 bases fit TRBD2. The trim removed 4 bases at V and 10 bases at J, leaving 9 bases unmatched. This CDR3 comprises 14 residues. The germline V gene has CDR1 SGHTA and CDR2 FQGNSA. This CDR3 reads CASSSGLGGLEQFF. CDR3 DNA: TGTGCCAGCAGCTCGGGACTAGGTGGACTGGAGCAGTTCTTC.

The chain is built from TRBV5-1 and TRBJ2-7; D call uncertain. CDR1 is SGHRS, CDR2 YFSETQ, per germline. The CDR3 length is 13 residues. Trimming removed 4 bases from V and 0 bases from J, with 8 bases in between. This chain's CDR3 is CASSPPDSYEQYF. CDR3 DNA: TGCGCCAGCAGCCCACCGGACTCCTACGAGCAGTACTTC.

This clone has just one count. J is TRBJ2-1 and V is TRBV6-2 or TRBV6-3, with D possibly TRBD2 on 6 matching bases. V dropped 0 bases and J dropped 0 bases, with 9 bases sitting between them. The V gene's germline CDR1 is MNHEY and CDR2 SVGEGT. This CDR3 has 16 residues. The CDR3 DNA reads TGTGCCAGCAGTTACTCGGTTAGCGGCTCCTACAATGAGCAGTTCTTC. Amino acids: CASSYSVSGSYNEQFF.

V gene TRBV7-9 combines with J gene TRBJ2-2; no reliable D call. V dropped 3 bases and J dropped 1 base, with 12 bases sitting between them. This CDR3 is 16 amino acids long. In germline, CDR1 is SEHNR, CDR2 FQNEAQ (reference sequence). CDR3 in DNA: TGTGCCAGCAGCTTGTCGGTTGTGGGGAACACCGGGGAGCTGTTTTTT. It codes for CASSLSVVGNTGELFF.